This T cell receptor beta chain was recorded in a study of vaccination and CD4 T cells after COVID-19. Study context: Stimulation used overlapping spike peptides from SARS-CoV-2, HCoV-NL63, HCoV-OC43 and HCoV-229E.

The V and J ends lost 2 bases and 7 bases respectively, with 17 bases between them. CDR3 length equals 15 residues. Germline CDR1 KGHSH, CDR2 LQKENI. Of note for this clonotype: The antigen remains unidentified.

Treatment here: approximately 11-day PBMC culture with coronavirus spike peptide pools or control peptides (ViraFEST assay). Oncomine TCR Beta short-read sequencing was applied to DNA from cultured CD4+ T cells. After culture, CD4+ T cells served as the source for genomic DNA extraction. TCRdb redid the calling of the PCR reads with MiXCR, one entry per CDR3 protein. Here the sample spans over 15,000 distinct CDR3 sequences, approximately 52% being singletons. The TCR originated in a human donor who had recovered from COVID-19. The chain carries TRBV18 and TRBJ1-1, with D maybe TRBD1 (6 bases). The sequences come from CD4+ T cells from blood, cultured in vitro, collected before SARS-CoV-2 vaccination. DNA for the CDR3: TGTGCCAGCTCACCAGAGACAGGTAGTAACGGTGAAGCTTTCTTT. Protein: CASSPETGSNGEAFF.